Below are 12 T cell receptor beta chains sequenced from a single sample in a study of blood T cells in healthy people across ages. Combining a sample-barcoded 5' primer with a J-beta primer mix, a second PCR ran for 7 to 11 cycles. TCRdb re-called the 5' RACE reads with MiXCR, one entry per CDR3 protein. The data hold 1.5 million to 2 million distinct CDR3 sequences, with roughly 43% observed a single time. Material: blood. All receptors come from a human donor in good health.

This clonotype was found a few times. This sequence joins TRBV12-3 or TRBV12-4 and TRBJ1-1, with unresolved D. The CDR3 is 12 residues long. V lost 3 bases and J lost 10, with 12 bases in between. CDR3 DNA sequence: TGTGCCAGCAGTTTTGCCGTTTTTTCAGCTTTCTTT. It specifies CASSFAVFSAFF.

This clonotype was seen many times. The chain links TRBV7-9 to TRBJ2-5; D is unresolved. Deletions cut 4 bases from V and 0 bases from J, with 9 bases between. CDR1 and CDR2 (germline): SEHNR, FQNEAQ (reference sequence). The CDR3 is made up of 14 amino acids. In nucleotides, the CDR3 is TGTGCCAGCAGCTCTCCCTTGTACCAAGAGACCCAGTACTTC. This encodes CASSSPLYQETQYF.

The rearrangement uses TRBV10-3 and TRBJ1-5, with D maybe TRBD1 (6 bases). Germline CDR1 ENHRY, CDR2 SYGVKD. The CDR3 covers 14 residues. V dropped 8 bases and J dropped 4 bases, with 15 bases sitting between them. The CDR3 reads CAIGLQGANQPQHF. CDR3 DNA: TGTGCCATCGGGCTACAGGGAGCGAATCAGCCCCAGCATTTT.

Only one count was recorded for this clonotype. This chain uses TRBV7-9 with TRBJ2-7; D is possibly TRBD1 (6 bases). The ends were cut back, 5 bases at V and 3 bases at J, with 17 bases in the middle. This CDR3 comprises 15 residues. The germline CDR1 and CDR2 sequences are SEHNR and FQNEAQ (reference sequence). Here the CDR3 reads CASSQAQGQYYEQYF. The CDR3 nucleotides are TGTGCCAGCAGCCAAGCACAGGGCCAATACTACGAGCAGTACTTC.

This chain connects TRBV9 to TRBJ1-6; D possibly corresponds to TRBD1 (6 bases). The CDR3 extends over 15 amino acids. Germline CDR1 SGDLS, CDR2 YYNGEE. Trimming took 3 bases from V and 3 from J, leaving 10 bases between them. This CDR3 reads CASSETGSYNSPLHF. As DNA, the CDR3 is TGTGCCAGCAGCGAGACAGGTAGCTATAATTCACCCCTCCACTTT.

This clonotype has a handful of counts. J is TRBJ2-1 and V is TRBV6-5, with 10 bases that match TRBD1. The junction had 6 bases not matched to a gene; V was cut back by 6 bases and J by 4 bases. This CDR3 comprises 15 residues. From germline, CDR1 is MNHEY and CDR2 SVGAGI. The CDR3 spells CASSRDRGIYNEQFF. In DNA, the CDR3 is TGTGCCAGCAGCAGGGACAGGGGTATATACAATGAGCAGTTCTTC.

This sequence joins TRBV12-3 or TRBV12-4 and TRBJ1-6; D gene unclear. Trimming removed 8 bases at V and 5 bases at J, with 13 bases between. CDR3 length: 14 residues. The DNA for the CDR3 is TGTGCCAGCCGACTCGGCAGGAATAATTCACCCCTCCACTTT. It yields the protein CASRLGRNNSPLHF.

This clonotype appeared a few times. This chain joins TRBV20-1 and TRBJ2-3; 11 bases fit TRBD2. Germline CDR1 and CDR2: DFQATT and SNEGSKA (reference sequence). Germline trimming cut 6 bases from V and 3 bases from J; bases unmatched to any gene: 8. The CDR3 is 15 amino acids. The CDR3 DNA follows: TGCAGTGCAACGACTAGCGGGGACTCGACAGATACGCAGTATTTT. Its protein product is CSATTSGDSTDTQYF.

This clonotype turned up a few times. The V and J genes are TRBV7-2 and TRBJ2-5; a possible D gene is TRBD2 (5 bases). V shed 1 base and J shed 5 bases, with 11 bases lying between them. CDR1 SGHTA and CDR2 FQGNSA come from the germline V gene. The CDR3 loop spans 14 amino acids. DNA of the CDR3: TGTGCCAGCAGCTTAGGGTACGGGGTGGAGACCCAGTACTTC. Its translation is CASSLGYGVETQYF.

The rearrangement uses TRBV5-5 and TRBJ2-3; tentatively, D is TRBD2 (7 bases). Germline lookup yields CDR1 SGHKS and CDR2 YYEKEE (reference sequence). V was pared by 4 bases and J by 2 bases, with 20 bases between. The CDR3 runs to 17 residues. In DNA form, the CDR3 reads TGTGCCAGCAGCGGGGGGGGCCGCTGGCTGGACACAGATACGCAGTATTTT. This sequence encodes CASSGGGRWLDTDTQYF.

This chain uses TRBV27 with TRBJ2-5; D is unresolved. The germline V gene encodes CDR1 MNHEY and CDR2 SMNVEV (reference sequence). Trimming removed 5 bases from V and 7 bases from J, with 17 bases in between. The CDR3 sequence is 14 residues long. The CDR3 region is CASSPSTLIGTQYF. For the CDR3, the DNA is TGTGCCAGCAGTCCGTCGACTCTAATCGGGACCCAGTACTTC.

This chain joins TRBV11-2 and TRBJ2-5; no definite D call. TRBJ2-7 explains the end of the DNA better; the J call may be wrong. Germline V gene sequence: CDR1 SGHAT, CDR2 FQNNGV. The CDR3 contains 15 residues. CDR3 in DNA: TGTGCCAGCAGCTTAGAGTTTGGTCCTTTCTACGAGCAGTACTTC. Translated: CASSLEFGPFYEQYF.